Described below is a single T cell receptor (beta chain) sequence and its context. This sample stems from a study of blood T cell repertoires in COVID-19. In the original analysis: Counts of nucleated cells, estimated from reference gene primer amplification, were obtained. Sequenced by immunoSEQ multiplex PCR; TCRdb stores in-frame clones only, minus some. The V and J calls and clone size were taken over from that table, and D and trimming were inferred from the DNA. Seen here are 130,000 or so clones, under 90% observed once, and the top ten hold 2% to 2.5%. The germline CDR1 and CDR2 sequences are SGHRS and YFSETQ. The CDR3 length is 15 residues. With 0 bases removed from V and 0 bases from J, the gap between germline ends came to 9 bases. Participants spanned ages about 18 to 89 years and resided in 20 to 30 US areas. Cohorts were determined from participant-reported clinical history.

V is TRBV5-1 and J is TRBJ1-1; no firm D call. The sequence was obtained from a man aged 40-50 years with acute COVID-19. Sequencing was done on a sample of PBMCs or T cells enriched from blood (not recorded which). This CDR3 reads CASSLGAGMNTEAFF. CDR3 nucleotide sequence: TGCGCCAGCAGCTTGGGGGCGGGGATGAACACTGAAGCTTTCTTT.